This T cell receptor (beta chain) was sequenced for a study of CD8 T cells in ankylosing spondylitis. Study outcomes and limitations: As for the disease-linked clones, they showed a CD8+ phenotype and occurred at relatively low frequencies in peripheral blood. Made up of eight or nine highly homologous variants, a TCR beta motif appeared characteristic of ankylosing spondylitis blood.

Preparation of TCR beta libraries was done by quantitative 5'-RACE with molecular barcodes. TCRdb re-analysed the 5' RACE reads in MiXCR, keeping a single row per CDR3 protein. This table has under 150,000 distinct CDR3 sequences, around 8.5% appearing once. Ten or more counts support this clonotype. As yet, its antigen is unknown. The sequenced material came from blood, either unsorted or a sorted T cell fraction (not recorded which). The TCR sequence derives from a male donor with ankylosing spondylitis or in good health (not recorded which).

The CDR3 protein is CASSLDASIQGEQYF. As DNA, the CDR3 is TGTGCCAGCAGCTTAGACGCTAGCATCCAGGGGGAGCAGTACTTC. The genes are TRBV7-2 and TRBJ2-7; tentative D call: TRBD1 (6 bases). V was clipped by 1 base and J by 7 bases, with 17 bases between them. Germline lookup yields CDR1 SGHTA and CDR2 FQGNSA. This CDR3 is built from 15 residues.